The clone carrying this T cell receptor beta chain was seen at least ten times. This sample was taken from a study of human T cells and chemical hapten exposure. TCRdb reanalysed the RACE reads using MiXCR and keeps one entry per CDR3 protein. Of 35,000 or so distinct CDR3 sequences detected, roughly 6.4% appear once; the ten largest clones hold roughly a tenth. The time point is: patch test 1, 2 weeks after DPC sensitization. Treatment in this sample: therapeutic diphenylcyclopropenone sensitization with weekly scalp DPC. Unfractionated whole blood was the source from which total RNA was extracted. With 4 bases removed from V and 1 base from J, the gap between germline ends came to 7 bases. The CDR3 loop spans 13 amino acids. CDR1 MNHEY and CDR2 SVGEGT come from the germline V gene.

The source of this sequence is a woman in her 30s with alopecia areata. Some clones in this sample may be carry-over from other donors' samples. The source material was whole blood, sampled in connection with sensitization to the hapten diphenylcyclopropenone (DPC). The chain carries TRBV6-2 or TRBV6-3 and TRBJ2-5; D ambiguous. DNA of the CDR3: TGTGCCAGCAGTTCATACGGCCAAGAGACCCAGTACTTC. The encoded protein is CASSSYGQETQYF.